This is a list of T cell receptor beta chains from one sample in a study of shared T cell receptors in the human thymus. Here immunoSEQ multiplex PCR was the method, and the copy in TCRdb shows in-frame clones only, minus some. The table records hundreds of thousands of clones, roughly 94% of them present only once. What was sequenced was thymocytes. These receptors were collected from a human donor. Both conserved end residues are part of each CDR3. Fields, in order: D gene, clone size, J gene, V gene, CDR3 protein, CDR3 DNA. A D gene is named only where the DNA matches it firmly. A clone size is listed for some rows: how often the clone was seen (once, few, many), or a class if it is expanded.

D gene: .; clone size: few; J gene: TRBJ1-2; V gene: TRBV30; CDR3 protein: CAWSLHIEDGYTF; CDR3 DNA: TGTGCCTGGAGTCTCCACATTGAGGATGGCTACACCTTC
D gene: .; clone size: .; J gene: TRBJ2-1; V gene: TRBV25-1; CDR3 protein: CASKDIHGQFF; CDR3 DNA: TGTGCCAGCAAGGACATTCACGGGCAGTTCTTC
D gene: .; clone size: .; J gene: TRBJ1-1; V gene: TRBV28; CDR3 protein: CASSGPIGGGSEAFF; CDR3 DNA: TGTGCCAGCAGTGGCCCGATTGGGGGCGGCTCTGAAGCTTTCTTT
D gene: TRBD2; clone size: .; J gene: TRBJ2-1; V gene: TRBV4-2; CDR3 protein: CASSQERLAGVNEQFF; CDR3 DNA: TGTGCCAGCAGCCAAGAACGGCTAGCGGGAGTAAATGAGCAGTTCTTC
D gene: .; clone size: .; J gene: TRBJ1-5; V gene: TRBV7-8; CDR3 protein: CASSSYGQPQHF; CDR3 DNA: TGTGCCAGCAGCTCGTACGGTCAGCCCCAGCATTTT
D gene: TRBD2; clone size: .; J gene: TRBJ2-1; V gene: TRBV15; CDR3 protein: CATSRASASGSHNEQFF; CDR3 DNA: TGTGCCACCAGCAGGGCCTCGGCTAGCGGGAGTCACAATGAGCAGTTCTTC
D gene: .; clone size: .; J gene: TRBJ2-1; V gene: TRBV28; CDR3 protein: CASSFPIRSYNEQFF; CDR3 DNA: TGTGCCAGCAGTTTCCCCATACGGTCCTACAATGAGCAGTTCTTC
D gene: .; clone size: once; J gene: TRBJ2-5; V gene: TRBV7-8; CDR3 protein: CASSPGGFVETQYF; CDR3 DNA: TGTGCCAGCAGCCCAGGAGGCTTTGTGGAGACCCAGTACTTC
D gene: .; clone size: few; J gene: TRBJ2-7; V gene: TRBV27; CDR3 protein: CASRTGTRRLEQYF; CDR3 DNA: TGTGCCAGCAGGACCGGGACTCGTCGTCTCGAGCAGTACTTC
D gene: .; clone size: .; J gene: TRBJ2-1; V gene: TRBV11-2; CDR3 protein: CASSLDRPPGSYNEQFF; CDR3 DNA: TGTGCCAGCAGCTTAGATCGCCCCCCCGGAAGCTACAATGAGCAGTTCTTC
D gene: .; clone size: .; J gene: TRBJ2-5; V gene: TRBV18; CDR3 protein: CASSPQWETQYF; CDR3 DNA: TGTGCCAGCTCACCACAGTGGGAGACCCAGTACTTC
D gene: .; clone size: .; J gene: TRBJ2-7; V gene: TRBV11-2; CDR3 protein: CASSLEGRTNEQYF; CDR3 DNA: TGTGCCAGCAGCTTAGAAGGGCGGACCAACGAGCAGTACTTC
D gene: TRBD1; clone size: .; J gene: TRBJ2-6; V gene: TRBV7-2; CDR3 protein: CASSPRQGATSGANVLTF; CDR3 DNA: TGTGCCAGCAGCCCCCGACAGGGGGCGACCTCTGGGGCCAACGTCCTGACTTTC
D gene: .; clone size: .; J gene: TRBJ2-7; V gene: TRBV7-9; CDR3 protein: CASSSAPLDYEQYF; CDR3 DNA: TGTGCCAGCAGCTCCGCACCGCTTGACTACGAGCAGTACTTC
D gene: TRBD2; clone size: .; J gene: TRBJ2-7; V gene: TRBV19; CDR3 protein: CASSIMGLGAYEQYF; CDR3 DNA: TGTGCCAGTAGTATAATGGGACTAGGGGCCTACGAGCAGTACTTC
D gene: .; clone size: .; J gene: TRBJ1-1; V gene: TRBV7-9; CDR3 protein: CASSPDAFF; CDR3 DNA: TGTGCCAGCAGCCCGGACGCTTTCTTT
D gene: .; clone size: few; J gene: TRBJ1-5; V gene: TRBV19; CDR3 protein: CASTRDGHQPQHF; CDR3 DNA: TGTGCCAGTACTCGGGACGGTCACCAGCCCCAGCATTTT
D gene: .; clone size: .; J gene: TRBJ2-7; V gene: TRBV6-6; CDR3 protein: CASSSHYSYEQYF; CDR3 DNA: TGTGCCAGCAGTTCGCACTACTCCTACGAGCAGTACTTC
D gene: TRBD1; clone size: .; J gene: TRBJ2-1; V gene: TRBV28; CDR3 protein: CATIGTDYNEQFF; CDR3 DNA: TGTGCCACCATTGGGACAGACTACAATGAGCAGTTCTTC
D gene: .; clone size: .; J gene: TRBJ2-1; V gene: TRBV25-1; CDR3 protein: CASSLIRTAYNEQFF; CDR3 DNA: TGTGCCAGCAGTCTTATACGGACAGCTTACAATGAGCAGTTCTTC
D gene: TRBD1; clone size: .; J gene: TRBJ2-7; V gene: TRBV10-3; CDR3 protein: CAISEIGTVSYEQYF; CDR3 DNA: TGTGCCATCAGTGAAATTGGGACAGTCTCCTACGAGCAGTACTTC
D gene: .; clone size: .; J gene: TRBJ2-1; V gene: TRBV27; CDR3 protein: CASSHSGYNYNEQFF; CDR3 DNA: TGTGCCAGCAGCCACAGCGGGTATAACTACAATGAGCAGTTCTTC
D gene: .; clone size: .; J gene: TRBJ1-3; V gene: TRBV21-1; CDR3 protein: CASSKAVGRLSGNTIYF; CDR3 DNA: TGTGCCAGCAGCAAAGCGGTCGGCAGGCTCTCTGGAAACACCATATATTTT
D gene: .; clone size: .; J gene: TRBJ2-1; V gene: TRBV6-5; CDR3 protein: CASSYRGSNNEQFF; CDR3 DNA: TGTGCCAGCAGTTACCGGGGGTCCAACAATGAGCAGTTCTTC
D gene: .; clone size: .; J gene: TRBJ2-1; V gene: TRBV7-2; CDR3 protein: CASSLAAVWRRGNEQFF; CDR3 DNA: TGTGCCAGCAGCTTAGCGGCTGTATGGCGGAGGGGGAATGAGCAGTTCTTC
D gene: .; clone size: .; J gene: TRBJ1-3; V gene: TRBV7-9; CDR3 protein: CASSFTGTSVAENTIYF; CDR3 DNA: TGTGCCAGCAGCTTCACTGGGACATCCGTGGCGGAAAACACCATATATTTT
D gene: TRBD1; clone size: once; J gene: TRBJ2-7; V gene: TRBV11-2; CDR3 protein: CASSLGQGPTYEQYF; CDR3 DNA: TGTGCCAGCAGCTTAGGACAGGGGCCAACCTACGAGCAGTACTTC
D gene: TRBD2; clone size: .; J gene: TRBJ2-2; V gene: TRBV30; CDR3 protein: CAWTQTGTSVNTGELFF; CDR3 DNA: TGTGCCTGGACCCAAACAGGGACTAGCGTTAATACCGGGGAGCTGTTTTTT
D gene: .; clone size: once; J gene: TRBJ2-4; V gene: TRBV19; CDR3 protein: CASTPTAKNIQYF; CDR3 DNA: TGTGCCAGTACCCCAACGGCCAAAAACATTCAGTACTTC
D gene: .; clone size: .; J gene: TRBJ2-1; V gene: TRBV10-3; CDR3 protein: CAISESGGRVWKQFF; CDR3 DNA: TGTGCCATCAGTGAGTCTGGGGGACGAGTTTGGAAGCAGTTCTTC
D gene: .; clone size: .; J gene: TRBJ2-7; V gene: TRBV27; CDR3 protein: CASSSSGTADSEQYF; CDR3 DNA: TGTGCCAGCAGTTCCTCAGGGACGGCAGATAGCGAGCAGTACTTC
D gene: .; clone size: .; J gene: TRBJ1-4; V gene: TRBV2; CDR3 protein: CASNDRPTNEKLFF; CDR3 DNA: TGTGCCAGCAATGACAGGCCAACTAATGAAAAACTGTTTTTT
D gene: TRBD2; clone size: .; J gene: TRBJ2-1; V gene: TRBV20-1; CDR3 protein: CSAPKTSDWIF; CDR3 DNA: TGCAGTGCTCCGAAGACTAGCGACTGGATCTTC
D gene: TRBD2; clone size: .; J gene: TRBJ2-3; V gene: TRBV27; CDR3 protein: CASTTGRGSYTDTQYF; CDR3 DNA: TGTGCCAGCACCACGGGGAGGGGTTCCTACACAGATACGCAGTATTTT
D gene: .; clone size: few; J gene: TRBJ1-4; V gene: TRBV28; CDR3 protein: CASSPSNEKLFF; CDR3 DNA: TGTGCCAGCAGCCCTTCTAATGAAAAACTGTTTTTT
D gene: .; clone size: once; J gene: TRBJ2-3; V gene: TRBV5-1; CDR3 protein: CASGKDSHSQYF; CDR3 DNA: TGCGCCAGCGGCAAAGACTCTCACTCGCAGTATTTT
D gene: .; clone size: .; J gene: TRBJ1-2; V gene: TRBV28; CDR3 protein: CASRASRGPLGAYTF; CDR3 DNA: TGTGCCAGCAGGGCTAGCCGGGGCCCCCTCGGTGCCTACACCTTC
D gene: TRBD1; clone size: .; J gene: TRBJ2-7; V gene: TRBV27; CDR3 protein: CASSSPRTGGGEQYF; CDR3 DNA: TGTGCCAGCAGTTCGCCCCGGACAGGGGGTGGCGAGCAGTACTTC
D gene: TRBD2; clone size: .; J gene: TRBJ2-4; V gene: TRBV5-4; CDR3 protein: CASSSGLAGGPGVENIQYF; CDR3 DNA: TGTGCCAGCAGCTCGGGACTAGCGGGAGGGCCCGGTGTTGAAAACATTCAGTACTTC
D gene: .; clone size: few; J gene: TRBJ1-5; V gene: TRBV19; CDR3 protein: CASSTLLGISNQPQHF; CDR3 DNA: TGTGCCAGTAGTACCCTTTTGGGCATCTCTAATCAGCCCCAGCATTTT
D gene: TRBD2; clone size: .; J gene: TRBJ2-3; V gene: TRBV6-5; CDR3 protein: CASSREGDTDTQYF; CDR3 DNA: TGTGCCAGCTCTCGGGAGGGCGACACAGATACGCAGTATTTT
D gene: TRBD1; clone size: .; J gene: TRBJ2-3; V gene: TRBV28; CDR3 protein: CASRHLGDRTGESTDTQYF; CDR3 DNA: TGTGCCAGCAGACATTTGGGCGACCGGACAGGGGAAAGCACAGATACGCAGTATTTT
D gene: .; clone size: .; J gene: TRBJ2-3; V gene: TRBV28; CDR3 protein: CASSLRGSVNNSDTQYF; CDR3 DNA: TGTGCCAGCAGTTTGAGAGGGAGTGTAAATAATTCAGATACGCAGTATTTT
D gene: .; clone size: .; J gene: TRBJ1-1; V gene: TRBV30; CDR3 protein: CAWSPDRRRTEAFF; CDR3 DNA: TGTGCCTGGAGTCCCGACAGGCGTCGGACTGAAGCTTTCTTT
D gene: TRBD2; clone size: .; J gene: TRBJ2-7; V gene: TRBV4-2; CDR3 protein: CASSQDAWAGGPVFEQYF; CDR3 DNA: TGTGCCAGCAGCCAAGACGCTTGGGCGGGAGGGCCGGTTTTCGAGCAGTACTTC
D gene: .; clone size: .; J gene: TRBJ1-1; V gene: TRBV28; CDR3 protein: CASSMERLNTEAFF; CDR3 DNA: TGTGCCAGCAGTATGGAGAGGTTGAACACTGAAGCTTTCTTT
D gene: TRBD1; clone size: .; J gene: TRBJ2-2; V gene: TRBV30; CDR3 protein: CAWRRDSGTGELFF; CDR3 DNA: TGTGCCTGGCGACGGGACAGTGGCACCGGGGAGCTGTTTTTT
D gene: .; clone size: few; J gene: TRBJ2-1; V gene: TRBV25-1; CDR3 protein: CASSYRDPVNEQFF; CDR3 DNA: TGTGCCAGCAGTTACCGGGACCCTGTCAATGAGCAGTTCTTC
D gene: TRBD2; clone size: .; J gene: TRBJ2-3; V gene: TRBV14; CDR3 protein: CASRKNLSGRNTQYF; CDR3 DNA: TGTGCCAGCCGTAAAAACCTGAGCGGGAGAAATACGCAGTATTTT
D gene: .; clone size: .; J gene: TRBJ2-7; V gene: TRBV27; CDR3 protein: CASSFKAGHLYEQYF; CDR3 DNA: TGTGCCAGCAGTTTTAAGGCGGGACACCTCTACGAGCAGTACTTC
D gene: TRBD2; clone size: .; J gene: TRBJ2-7; V gene: TRBV5-1; CDR3 protein: CASSFGTSDSSYEQYF; CDR3 DNA: TGCGCCAGCAGCTTTGGGACTAGCGATAGCTCCTACGAGCAGTACTTC
D gene: .; clone size: .; J gene: TRBJ1-5; V gene: TRBV28; CDR3 protein: CASSLWLRERAPVWSPEHF; CDR3 DNA: TGTGCCAGCAGTTTATGGTTGAGGGAGAGGGCCCCGGTGTGGTCCCCGGAGCATTTT
D gene: TRBD1; clone size: .; J gene: TRBJ2-7; V gene: TRBV29-1; CDR3 protein: CSVSGQGHYEQYF; CDR3 DNA: TGCAGCGTCTCGGGACAGGGCCACTACGAGCAGTACTTC
D gene: TRBD2; clone size: .; J gene: TRBJ2-5; V gene: TRBV7-9; CDR3 protein: CASDYPGLAAQGETQYF; CDR3 DNA: TGTGCCAGCGACTACCCGGGACTAGCGGCACAGGGAGAGACCCAGTACTTC
D gene: .; clone size: .; J gene: TRBJ2-3; V gene: TRBV5-6; CDR3 protein: CASSLRRSITDTQYF; CDR3 DNA: TGTGCCAGCAGCTTGAGACGGAGTATCACAGATACGCAGTATTTT
D gene: .; clone size: .; J gene: TRBJ1-1; V gene: TRBV7-4; CDR3 protein: CASSPLNTEAFF; CDR3 DNA: TGTGCCAGCAGCCCTCTCAACACTGAAGCTTTCTTT
D gene: .; clone size: .; J gene: TRBJ2-1; V gene: TRBV9; CDR3 protein: CASSVGGGITYNEQFF; CDR3 DNA: TGTGCCAGCAGCGTAGGCGGCGGGATAACCTACAATGAGCAGTTCTTC